The entry below describes one TCR beta chain. The data derive from a study of blood T cell repertoires in COVID-19. Whole-study context: Samples representing acute and convalescent COVID-19 were sourced from the United States, Italy and Spain. T cells, B-cell-depleted T cells, or PBMCs provided the cDNA or gDNA that served as material.

Original data processing: Using reference gene primer amplification, nucleated cell counts were estimated. Generated by immunoSEQ multiplex PCR, the TCRdb table keeps only in-frame clones and is missing some. The D gene and trimming were derived from the DNA, and the V and J assignments and clone size from that table. Among 220,000 or so clones listed, around three quarters were seen once. The source is a woman aged 70-85 years with acute or convalescent COVID-19. The material sequenced was peripheral blood.

CDR3 bases: TGTGCCAGCAGCTTAGTCCCGGACAGGATTAGCTCTGGAAACACCATATATTTT. Residues: CASSLVPDRISSGNTIYF. The gene calls are TRBV11-2 and TRBJ1-3; 7 bases align to TRBD1. The CDR3 is 18 residues long. Per germline, CDR1 SGHAT and CDR2 FQNNGV. V shed 1 base and J 0 bases; nucleotides not matched to a gene: 9.